A single sample gave rise to the 18 T cell receptor beta chains below, sequenced in a study of T cell responses to AZD1222 COVID-19 vaccine. Produced via immunoSEQ multiplex PCR; TCRdb's table is partial and in-frame only. This table has about 92,000 clones, about nine tenths appearing once. Sample: peripheral blood, taken on day 0 of AZD1222 vaccination. Receptors were obtained from an adult in good health.

The rearrangement links TRBV3-1 (or the pseudogene TRBV3-2) to TRBJ1-4, with D tentatively TRBD1 (5 bases). V was pared by 4 bases and J by 4 bases, with 16 bases between. The CDR3 is made up of 16 amino acids. The germline V gene has CDR1 LGHDT and CDR2 YNNKEL (reference sequence). The CDR3: CASSPTRQRLNEKLFF. DNA for the CDR3: TGTGCCAGCAGCCCCACCCGACAGCGCCTTAATGAAAAACTGTTTTTT.

This clone was observed a few times. This rearrangement joins TRBV5-6 to TRBJ1-1; 9 positions match TRBD1. This CDR3 has 14 residues. The trim removed 2 bases at V and 6 bases at J, leaving 5 bases unmatched. Germline CDR1 and CDR2: SGHDT and YYEEEE. Here the CDR3 reads CASSFTGGRAEAFF. CDR3 nucleotides: TGTGCCAGCAGCTTTACAGGGGGCCGGGCTGAAGCTTTCTTT.

V usage is TRBV5-6 and J usage is TRBJ1-1, with D possibly being TRBD1 (5 bases). CDR1 and CDR2 from the germline V gene are SGHDT and YYEEEE. The V and J ends lost 3 bases and 2 bases respectively, with 11 bases between them. The CDR3 length is 14 residues. CDR3 DNA: TGTGCCAGCAGCTATCGGGGCGGTAACACTGAAGCTTTCTTT. Its translation is CASSYRGGNTEAFF.

The chain has TRBV6-1 and TRBJ1-2; 11 bases line up with TRBD1. CDR1 and CDR2 from the germline V gene are MNHNS and SASEGT. V lost 6 bases, J lost 4 bases, and 10 bases stayed unmatched. This CDR3 comprises 16 residues. CDR3 DNA: TGTGCCAGCAGAGAATCCGGGACAGGGGGACGCTATGGCTACACCTTC. Translated, it gives CASRESGTGGRYGYTF.

Only a few counts were recorded for this clone. The chain has TRBV14 and TRBJ1-1; 7 bases agree with TRBD1. Germline loops: CDR1 SGHDN, CDR2 FVKESK. The CDR3 totals 15 residues. J gave up 4 bases and V 1 base, and 6 bases lay outside the gene matches. The DNA for the CDR3 is TGTGCCAGCAGCCAAGTAAGACAGGGAGTCACTGAAGCTTTCTTT. It specifies CASSQVRQGVTEAFF.

The chain links TRBV6-5 to TRBJ1-5, with D possibly TRBD1 on 6 matching bases. Between the trimmed V and J ends, which lost 5 bases and 4 bases, there was a span of 15 bases. The CDR3 spans 15 residues. Germline V lookup: CDR1 MNHEY, CDR2 SVGAGI. The CDR3 spells CASSPTPTGNQPQHF. The CDR3 DNA reads as TGTGCCAGCAGTCCGACCCCCACAGGGAATCAGCCCCAGCATTTT.

This clone was detected once. This rearrangement joins TRBV2 to TRBJ1-2, with D perhaps matching TRBD1 (6 bases). Germline assignment: CDR1 SNHLY and CDR2 FYNNEI. The CDR3 has 15 residues. Trimming shortened V by 1 base and J by 4 bases, and 13 bases separated the two germline ends. The CDR3 protein is CASSEVGGRLYGYTF. The CDR3 DNA sequence: TGTGCCAGCAGTGAAGTAGGGGGGCGCCTCTATGGCTACACCTTC. The whole variable domain, remainder taken from reference TRBV2 and TRBJ1-2, is EPEVTQTPSHQVTQMGQEVILRCVPISNHLYFYWYRQILGQKVEFLVSFYNNEISEKSEIFDDQFSVERPDGSNFTLKIRSTKLEDSAMYFCASSEVGGRLYGYTFGSGTRLTVV.

This chain links TRBV7-8 with TRBJ1-3; D remains ambiguous. The V end was cut by 0 bases, the J end by 3 bases, with 3 bases between. CDR3 size: 13 residues. Germline V gene lookup returns CDR1 SGHVS and CDR2 FQNEAQ. CDR3 nucleotides: TGTGCCAGCAGCTTAGCGGGTGGAAACACCATATATTTT. It yields the protein CASSLAGGNTIYF.

The J gene is TRBJ1-3, the V gene TRBV7-2, with 8 bases identical to TRBD1. CDR1 SGHTA and CDR2 FQGNSA come from the germline V gene. V dropped 5 bases and J dropped 2; count of bases not matched to a gene: 5. The CDR3 sequence is 15 residues long. CDR3 protein: CASSPQTGAGNTIYF. CDR3 in DNA: TGTGCCAGCAGCCCCCAGACAGGGGCTGGAAACACCATATATTTT.

The chain employs TRBV28 and TRBJ1-1; D is perhaps TRBD1 (6 bases). Germline-derived CDR1 and CDR2 are MDHEN and SYDVKM. The CDR3 sequence is 15 residues long. V lost 9 bases and J 5 bases, leaving 22 bases between the germline ends. The CDR3 DNA reads TGTGCCAGTTGCGTTGGGGGCTCCGGGGAGACTGAAGCTTTCTTT. It translates to CASCVGGSGETEAFF.

V gene TRBV12-3 or TRBV12-4 combines with J gene TRBJ2-1; D is unresolved. This CDR3 is built from 13 residues. Trimming shortened V by 4 bases and J by 9 bases, and 13 bases separated the two germline ends. CDR3 coding DNA: TGTGCCAGCAGTTACTCTGAGATAGCTGAGCAGTTCTTC. It specifies CASSYSEIAEQFF.

This clone occurred a few times. The chain joins TRBV6-5 to TRBJ1-5, with D perhaps TRBD1 (5 bases). The CDR3 covers 13 residues. CDR1 and CDR2 from the germline V gene are MNHEY and SVGAGI. V was cut by 5 bases and J by 5 bases, with 10 bases left in between. This CDR3 is CASSPWGDQPQHF. The CDR3, as DNA: TGTGCCAGCAGTCCATGGGGGGATCAGCCCCAGCATTTT.

The gene calls are TRBV2 and TRBJ1-6, with a tentative D call TRBD1 (5 bases). V was cut by 7 bases and J by 7 bases, with 14 bases left in between. The CDR3 totals 14 residues. CDR1 is SNHLY and CDR2 is FYNNEI in the germline V gene. The CDR3 region has the DNA TGTGCCAGCACGGGACGTCGGACCAATTCACCCCTCCACTTT. Translation gives CASTGRRTNSPLHF. The complete variable domain, with remaining parts taken from reference TRBV2 and TRBJ1-6, reads EPEVTQTPSHQVTQMGQEVILRCVPISNHLYFYWYRQILGQKVEFLVSFYNNEISEKSEIFDDQFSVERPDGSNFTLKIRSTKLEDSAMYFCASTGRRTNSPLHFGNGTRLTVT.

The rearrangement uses TRBV18 and TRBJ2-4; D call uncertain. Germline CDR1 reads KGHSH; CDR2 reads LQKENI. The CDR3 is 13 amino acids. V was cut by 3 bases and J by 8 bases, with 11 bases left in between. CDR3 nucleotides: TGTGCCAGCTCACCCGATTTAACGGACATTCAGTACTTC. It is translated as CASSPDLTDIQYF.

J is TRBJ2-7 and V is TRBV4-1, with D perhaps TRBD1 (6 bases). Germline CDR1 reads MGHRA; CDR2 reads YSYEKL. The ends were cut back, 1 base at V and 3 bases at J, with 10 bases in the middle. This CDR3 is built from 14 residues. In DNA, the CDR3 is TGCGCCAGCAGCCAAGGGACAGCCATCTACGAGCAGTACTTC. Its protein is CASSQGTAIYEQYF.

The chain joins TRBV7-8 to TRBJ2-2, with no clear D. The CDR3 sequence is 13 residues long. The V end was cut by 5 bases, the J end by 3 bases, with 7 bases between. The germline gives CDR1 SGHVS, CDR2 FQNEAQ. The CDR3 spells CASSPQYTGELFF. As DNA, the CDR3 is TGTGCCAGCAGCCCTCAGTACACCGGGGAGCTGTTTTTT.

The chain couples TRBV3-1 (or the pseudogene TRBV3-2) to TRBJ2-7; perhaps TRBD2 as D (5 bases). The ends were cut back, 2 bases at V and 3 bases at J, with 11 bases in the middle. This CDR3 is 14 amino acids long. Germline CDR1 is LGHDT and CDR2 is YNNKEL (reference sequence). The CDR3 spells CASSQWERFYEQYF. For the CDR3, the DNA is TGTGCCAGCAGCCAATGGGAGCGGTTCTACGAGCAGTACTTC.

This clone appeared once. The chain couples TRBV27 to TRBJ2-3, with a weak D call TRBD1 (6 bases). V was pared by 3 bases and J by 2 bases, with 9 bases between. The CDR3 has 14 residues. Germline CDR1 is MNHEY and CDR2 is SMNVEV (reference sequence). CDR3 amino acids: CASSFDRITDTQYF. The DNA for the CDR3 is TGTGCCAGCAGTTTCGACAGGATCACAGATACGCAGTATTTT.